The 23 T cell receptor beta chains given below trace back to one sample, sequenced in a study of blood T cell repertoires in COVID-19. Profiling relied on immunoSEQ multiplex PCR, and the TCRdb table lists in-frame clones only, not all of them. The sample comprises tens of thousands of clones, about 86% of which are singletons, and about 10% rests with the top ten. The sample taken for sequencing was peripheral blood. The receptors shown here come from an older man with active COVID-19.

The rearrangement joins TRBV5-1 to TRBJ1-1; possible D gene TRBD1, 6 bases. The length of the CDR3 is 13 residues. Germline V gives CDR1 SGHRS, CDR2 YFSETQ. Trimming took 0 bases from V and 3 from J, leaving 6 bases between them. CDR3 sequence reads: CASSLDRDTEAFF. CDR3 DNA: TGCGCCAGCAGCTTGGACAGGGACACTGAAGCTTTCTTT.

This chain links TRBV4-2 with TRBJ2-2; 10 bases line up with TRBD1. V was pared by 3 bases and J by 5 bases, with 3 bases of the junction left unmatched. This CDR3 is built from 15 residues. CDR1 and CDR2 from the germline V gene are LGHNA and YNFKEQ. This chain's CDR3 is CASSQTGGATGELFF. The CDR3 DNA reads as TGTGCCAGCAGCCAGACAGGGGGCGCGACCGGGGAGCTGTTTTTT.

This clone was detected only a few times. The rearrangement uses TRBV19 and TRBJ1-2, with D tentatively TRBD1 (5 bases). From germline, CDR1 is LNHDA and CDR2 SQIVND (reference sequence). This CDR3 contains 15 residues. V shed 0 bases and J shed 4 bases, with 12 bases lying between them. The CDR3 reads CASSIDGNRGYGYTF. The CDR3 DNA sequence: TGTGCCAGTAGTATAGATGGGAATAGGGGCTATGGCTACACCTTC.

The rearrangement joins TRBV28 to TRBJ2-3; D is ambiguous. The CDR3 sequence is 12 residues long. Germline V gene sequence: CDR1 MDHEN, CDR2 SYDVKM. Trimming removed 7 bases from V and 2 bases from J, with 7 bases in between. The CDR3 DNA is TGTGCCAGCACTTCCTTCACAGATACGCAGTATTTT. Amino acid sequence: CASTSFTDTQYF.

This chain uses TRBV7-2 with TRBJ1-1; the D gene is possibly TRBD1 (5 bases). Germline V gives CDR1 SGHTA, CDR2 FQGNSA. The CDR3 covers 14 residues. The germline V and J ends were trimmed by 1 base and 4 bases, with 10 bases remaining between them. The CDR3 region has the DNA TGTGCCAGCAGCTTAGGGGGCGTTCGCACTGAAGCTTTCTTT. Translating gives CASSLGGVRTEAFF.

The chain employs TRBV9 and TRBJ1-2; a weak D match, TRBD1 (6 bases). CDR3 size: 14 residues. V dropped 8 bases and J dropped 3 bases, with 17 bases sitting between them. From germline, CDR1 is SGDLS and CDR2 YYNGEE. CDR3 DNA sequence: TGTGCCAGTACGCCGGGGGGCGAGGACTATGGCTACACCTTC. The encoded protein is CASTPGGEDYGYTF.

DNA of the CDR3: TGTGCCAGCACTCCGAGCTCCTACAATGAGCAGTTCTTC. Its translation: CASTPSSYNEQFF. The chain joins TRBV6-1 to TRBJ2-1, with unresolved D. V lost 7 bases, J lost 0 bases, and 7 bases lay in between. The CDR3 sequence is 13 residues long. The germline CDR1 and CDR2 sequences are MNHNS and SASEGT.

J is TRBJ1-4 and V is TRBV7-2, with TRBD1 identical over 7 bases. Germline V CDR1 and CDR2: SGHTA, FQGNSA. The CDR3 spans 13 residues. V was pared by 7 bases and J by 5 bases, with 4 bases of the junction left unmatched. The DNA of the CDR3 is TGTGCCAGCACCGGACAGGCGAATGAAAAACTGTTTTTT. Translating gives CASTGQANEKLFF.

V is TRBV5-6 and J is TRBJ2-1; a possible D gene is TRBD2 (5 bases). Per the germline V gene, CDR1 is SGHDT and CDR2 is YYEEEE. V lost 1 base, J lost 5 bases, and 13 bases lay in between. The CDR3 contains 15 residues. The CDR3 sequence is CASSLYSVRDNEQFF. In DNA form, the CDR3 reads TGTGCCAGCAGCTTGTATTCCGTGCGGGACAATGAGCAGTTCTTC. Using reference TRBV5-6 and TRBJ2-1 for the parts outside the CDR3, the full variable domain is DAGVTQSPTHLIKTRGQQVTLRCSPKSGHDTVSWYQQALGQGPQFIFQYYEEEERQRGNFPDRFSGHQFPNYSSELNVNALLLGDSALYLCASSLYSVRDNEQFFGPGTRLTVL.

The CDR3 DNA is TGTGCCAGCAGTGACCGACAGGACACTGAAGCTTTCTTT. This sequence encodes CASSDRQDTEAFF. The chain recombines TRBV6-4 with TRBJ1-1; possible D gene TRBD1, 6 bases. CDR1 is MRHNA and CDR2 is SNTAGT in the germline V gene. CDR3 length: 13 residues. V lost 2 bases, J lost 3 bases, and 7 bases lay in between.

This chain connects TRBV25-1 to TRBJ1-2; D is unresolved. The CDR3 totals 12 residues. The ends were cut back, 3 bases at V and 7 bases at J, with 9 bases in the middle. Germline V lookup: CDR1 MGHDK, CDR2 SYGVNS. In DNA, the CDR3 is TGTGCCAGCAGTGAGAGGGAAGGTGGCTACACCTTC. This gives the protein CASSEREGGYTF.

The rearrangement links TRBV5-1 to TRBJ2-5; the match to TRBD1 covers 7 bases. V trimming: 3 bases; J trimming: 2 bases; junction bases outside the gene matches: 10. The germline gives CDR1 SGHRS, CDR2 YFSETQ. This CDR3 has 16 residues. The CDR3 nucleotides are TGCGCCAGCAGCTACTACAGGGGCCGGGCGCAAGAGACCCAGTACTTC. This gives the protein CASSYYRGRAQETQYF.

The chain is built from TRBV5-8 and TRBJ1-5, with 12 bases lining up with TRBD1. V gave up 4 bases and J gave up 5 bases; unmatched junction bases: 10. There are 17 residues in the CDR3. Looked up from germline, CDR1 is SGHTS and CDR2 is YDEGEE. The chain's CDR3 is CASSQNPGQGAYQPQHF. CDR3 nucleotide sequence: TGTGCCAGCAGCCAAAACCCGGGACAGGGGGCATATCAGCCCCAGCATTTT.

The gene calls are TRBV12-3 or TRBV12-4 and TRBJ2-2; tentatively, D is TRBD1 (5 bases). V was pared by 5 bases and J by 12 bases, with 10 bases between. The CDR3 is made up of 11 amino acids. The CDR3 coding sequence is TGTGCCAGCAGTCCCAGGGCCCAGCTGTTTTTT. Translation gives CASSPRAQLFF.

This chain links TRBV30 with TRBJ1-5; no definite D call. Trimming cost V 0 bases and J 5 bases, with 11 bases left between them. There are 14 residues in the CDR3. Germline-derived CDR1 and CDR2 are GTSNPN and SVGIG (reference sequence). CDR3 DNA sequence: TGTGCCTGGAGTGTACGAGGTCCCCATCAGCCCCAGCATTTT. As protein: CAWSVRGPHQPQHF.

J is TRBJ1-1 and V is TRBV9; possibly TRBD1 for D (6 bases). V gave up 1 base and J gave up 5 bases, with 15 bases separating them. The V gene's germline CDR1 is SGDLS and CDR2 YYNGEE. The CDR3 totals 15 residues. CDR3 sequence: CASSVSPGDGTEAFF. The CDR3 DNA is TGTGCCAGCAGCGTATCCCCAGGGGATGGGACTGAAGCTTTCTTT.

V and J are TRBV6-5 and TRBJ2-2; 7 positions agree with TRBD2. Trimming took 4 bases from V and 8 from J; bases not matched to a gene: 10. Germline CDR1 MNHEY, CDR2 SVGAGI. CDR3 length equals 15 residues. CDR3 sequence (DNA): TGTGCCAGCAGTTTCAGCGGGGCCACGAGGGGGGAGCTGTTTTTT. Its protein is CASSFSGATRGELFF.

The chain combines TRBV24-1 with TRBJ2-3, with TRBD2 identical over 7 bases. CDR1 KGHDR and CDR2 SFDVKD come from the germline V gene. The CDR3 consists of 14 residues. V gave up 2 bases and J gave up 5 bases; unmatched junction bases: 3. Here the CDR3 reads CATSDWSGEDTQYF. As DNA, the CDR3 is TGTGCCACCAGTGATTGGAGCGGGGAAGATACGCAGTATTTT.

The chain joins TRBV23-1 to TRBJ2-7; perhaps TRBD1 as D (5 bases). TRBV23-1 is annotated as an ORF whose role is uncertain. The CDR3 has 17 amino acids. Trimming left V 2 bases short and J 2 bases short, with 19 bases between. The CDR3 DNA reads TGCGCCAGCAGTCAAGTGGCTCAGGGTCCACTGCCCTACGAGCAGTACTTC. Translated: CASSQVAQGPLPYEQYF.

The chain joins TRBV19 to TRBJ1-2; D call uncertain. The V and J ends lost 5 bases and 4 bases respectively, with 20 bases between them. The CDR3 runs to 16 residues. CDR1 and CDR2 from the germline V gene are LNHDA and SQIVND (reference sequence). The CDR3: CASSFPRIKGGYGYTF. The CDR3 nucleotides read TGTGCCAGTAGTTTCCCTCGGATTAAGGGAGGCTATGGCTACACCTTC. The whole variable domain, remainder taken from reference TRBV19 and TRBJ1-2, is DGGITQSPKYLFRKEGQNVTLSCEQNLNHDAMYWYRQDPGQGLRLIYYSQIVNDFQKGDIAEGYSVSREKKESFPLTVTSAQKNPTAFYLCASSFPRIKGGYGYTFGSGTRLTVV.

This clone has just one count. The V gene is TRBV18, the J gene TRBJ1-1; no clear D gene. CDR1 and CDR2 from the germline V gene are KGHSH and LQKENI. The CDR3 length is 13 residues. The V end was cut by 7 bases, the J end by 4 bases, with 13 bases between. CDR3 protein: CASCLSSSTEAFF. The DNA of the CDR3 is TGTGCCAGCTGTCTTAGCAGCAGCACTGAAGCTTTCTTT.

As to this clone: Other DNA sequences in this specimen translate into the identical CDR3. The rearrangement joins TRBV19 to TRBJ2-2; D is possibly TRBD2 (7 bases). This CDR3 spans 13 amino acids. The V end lost 3 bases, the J end lost 14 bases, and 16 bases lay between the germline ends. Germline V lookup: CDR1 LNHDA, CDR2 SQIVND (reference sequence). The DNA for the CDR3 is TGTGCCAGTAGTATCCCTCGGGGGGCCCATCTGTTTTTT. Amino acids: CASSIPRGAHLFF.

The J gene is TRBJ2-1, the V gene TRBV5-8, with TRBD1 matching over 11 bases. Germline CDR1 SGHTS, CDR2 YDEGEE. This CDR3 has 14 residues. The V gene end was trimmed by 4 bases and the J gene end by 9 bases; junction bases not matched to a gene: 6. CDR3 loop: CASSQDRGRVEQFF. The CDR3 DNA is TGTGCCAGCAGCCAGGACAGGGGGCGGGTTGAGCAGTTCTTC. The entire variable domain, with the rest obtained from reference TRBV5-8 and TRBJ2-1, is as follows: EAGVTQSPTHLIKTRGQQATLRCSPISGHTSVYWYQQALGLGLQFLLWYDEGEERNRGNFPPRFSGRQFPNYSSELNVNALELEDSALYLCASSQDRGRVEQFFGPGTRLTVL.